This T cell receptor beta chain emerged from a study of siplizumab effects on memory and regulatory T cells. Study outcomes and limitations: Researchers did not confirm the suppressive function of proliferating Tregs from siplizumab cultures. Alloreactive sequences from unstimulated CD4+ memory cells fell significantly with siplizumab. Both greater diversity than memory cells and a major contribution to the alloresponse seemed to characterize naive T cells.

Roughly 10^5 TCR templates underwent assay in every sample. Sequenced by immunoSEQ multiplex PCR; TCRdb stores in-frame clones only, minus some. The sample lists 85,000 to 130,000 clones, 75% to 95% occurring once. Of note for this clone: Its antigen remains unidentified.

This receptor was obtained from a human donor in good health. Some clones in this sample may be carry-over from other donors' samples. What was sequenced was CD4+ T cells sorted from blood.

CDR3 in amino acids: CASSTQGPEQFF. The CDR3 DNA follows: TGTGCCAGTAGTACCCAGGGGCCGGAACAGTTCTTC. The chain links TRBV19 to TRBJ2-1; TRBD1 might be the D (6 bases). Germline values: CDR1 LNHDA, CDR2 SQIVND (reference sequence). V lost 4 bases and J 13 bases, leaving 14 bases between the germline ends. The CDR3 contains 12 residues.